The clone carrying this T cell receptor beta chain came up a few times. What it binds is not known. This sample is drawn from a study of T cells after yellow fever vaccination. General observations from the study: Most clones from primary vaccination resurfaced after the booster (about 96% CD4, around 91% CD8). A faster peak, day 5 versus 15, was reached by the weaker secondary response.

TCRdb reprocessed the 5' RACE reads with MiXCR, giving one entry per CDR3 protein. The sample gives fewer than 450,000 distinct CDR3 sequences, 8.1% of which show up once; 15% to 20% is in the top ten. The sample in question was PBMCs, obtained roughly 47 days after the first yellow fever vaccination. The TCR sequence derives from a man aged 18-30 years who received the YFV17D yellow fever vaccine.

This CDR3 reads CASSPRTGAGTQYF. The CDR3 bases are TGTGCCAGCAGCCCACGGACAGGGGCGGGTACGCAGTATTTT. The rearrangement links TRBV9 to TRBJ2-3; 9 nucleotides agree with TRBD1. The germline CDR1 and CDR2 sequences are SGDLS and YYNGEE. The V gene end was trimmed by 4 bases and the J gene end by 8 bases; junction bases not matched to a gene: 8. CDR3 length: 14 amino acids. Filled out from reference TRBV9 and TRBJ2-3, the complete variable domain reads DSGVTQTPKHLITATGQRVTLRCSPRSGDLSVYWYQQSLDQGLQFLIQYYNGEERAKGNILERFSAQQFPDLHSELNLSSLELGDSALYFCASSPRTGAGTQYFGPGTRLTVL.